This T cell receptor (beta chain) originates from a study of CD8 T cells in Susac syndrome (dated by TCRdb to the late 2010s). Context from the whole study: Among the sequenced Susac syndrome patients, more than five had clinically active disease and eight were in clinical remission. Whether CD8+ T cell activation and differentiation in Susac syndrome was antigen driven was tested using repertoire sequencing. Susac syndrome patients were therapy-naive, on corticosteroids (some also receiving IVIg), or on IVIg alone at blood withdrawal. The study at large found these results: In patients with Susac syndrome, the CD4+ T cell repertoire showed no detectable clonal expansion. The TCR sequencing and HLA analysis was acknowledged to have included a relatively small number of individuals.

Comment on this clonotype: What antigen it recognizes has not been identified. No much larger clone is present one base from it, and per-base qualities are unavailable.

RNA was extracted using the RNeasy kit, and about 0.45 to 1 ug of the RNA was reverse transcribed with random hexamers. The immunoSEQ multiplex PCR assay, covering 54 Vbeta and 13 Jbeta segments, was used to amplify TCR beta CDR3 regions. Bias from PCR amplification was corrected by using a synthetic template baseline for primer optimization and for computational correction. The published analysis was carried out like this. Reads were assigned to V, D and J genes according to IMGT and analyzed in immunoSEQ Analyzer, with only productive sequences retained. To calculate clonality, Shannon entropy was normalized by log2 of the number of productive unique sequences and then subtracted from one. For each patient and control, public and private clones were evaluated within the 100 most prevalent clones. Clones were defined as Susac-specific when absent from the healthy and MS cohorts, from about 1,100 published viral clones and from other ImmuneACCESS disease sequences. The public reads were reprocessed in TCRdb via fastp at Q25 and MiXCR, keeping in-frame beta chains. Rows with a matching CDR3 protein are joined into one entry that keeps the most common DNA and genes. For this entry, the V and J calls and clone size follow TCRdb and not the study's own pipeline. The sample table shows some 200,000 distinct CDR3 sequences, and roughly nine tenths are seen once. The ten most abundant clones make up 0.087% of the sample.

From the cysteine up to the phenylalanine, the CDR3 has a length of 15 residues. CDR3 DNA is the only sequence kept; it has 45 bases, read in frame from the first base. V gives up 4 bases and J gives up 4 bases, and the segment between their germline ends measures 16 bases. The germline V gene sets CDR1 to SGHRS and CDR2 to YFSETQ. High-throughput TCR beta sequencing profiled peripheral blood CD8+ and CD4+ T cells from healthy donors, Susac syndrome patients and multiple sclerosis patients. Susac syndrome patients met recently defined diagnostic criteria for definite or probable disease. Bulk CD8+ and CD4+ T cells were purified by magnetic negative isolation, whereas CD8+ TEMRA cells were enriched by FACS. Blood was drawn into EDTA tubes, processed within 24 hours, and PBMCs were isolated by density gradient centrifugation. PBMCs intended for TCR sequencing were cryopreserved in liquid nitrogen and thawed later in a water bath at 37 degrees C. Purity of sorted or isolated CD4+, CD8+ and CD8+ TEMRA cells was at least 90%.

The chain is assembled from TRBV5-1 and TRBJ2-3, with TRBD2 as a weak D call on 5 bases. Source material: CD4+ T cells from PBMCs. This clonotype was sampled from a human donor with Susac syndrome. The CDR3 has the sequence CASSRAASSADTQYF. The nucleotide sequence is TGCGCCAGCAGCCGGGCGGCTAGCAGTGCAGATACGCAGTATTTT.